This T cell receptor beta chain was sequenced for a study of regulatory T cells in long-lasting Graves disease. Study as a whole: Patients met the persistent Graves' disease definition after over 5 years of antithyroid drugs with positive TSH receptor antibodies.

The V and J ends lost 3 bases and 9 bases respectively, with 9 bases between them. The CDR3 length is 13 residues. Building the TCR beta libraries relied on iRepertoire HTBI primers, and CDR3 regions underwent Arm-PCR. TCRdb recomputed calls from the multiplex PCR reads with MiXCR, one row per CDR3 protein. The sample gives roughly 300,000 distinct CDR3 sequences, roughly a fifth of which show up once; more than 55% is in the top ten. Study results and caveats: Patients whose Graves' disease persisted exhibited lower TCR diversity than those newly diagnosed.

Indicated time point: persistent/refractory GD, antithyroid drugs over 5 years with positive TRAb. From PBMCs, RNA was extracted and then used to make the TCR library. The table lists this clonotype with a few counts. The antigen is unknown. The material sequenced was peripheral blood mononuclear cells (PBMCs), taken when the disease was refractory, from a patient treated with antithyroid drugs. The chain carries TRBV12-3 or TRBV12-4 and TRBJ2-6; D gene uncertain. This receptor was taken from a female donor with Graves disease. Here the CDR3 DNA reads TGTGCCAGCAGTTTTATGGACGTCAACGTCCTGACTTTC. Translating it yields CASSFMDVNVLTF.